This entry concerns a single T cell receptor (beta chain). This clone was found a few times. Its cognate antigen has yet to be identified. Base qualities were left out, and no much larger clone turns up one base away. This specimen's treatment or condition label, interpreted: some 19 received Ad26.COV2.S at low or high dose, single or two shots; roughly five received placebo; per-sample allocation not given. Repertoires of vaccine and placebo recipients were sequenced from samples taken on day 63 after the first injection. Between 29 July and 7 August 2020, Cohort 1b enrolled 20 to 30 adults aged 18-55 years at one site in Boston, USA. As a vaccine, Ad26.COV2.S was a replication-incompetent adenovirus type 26 vector that expressed a prefusion-stabilized SARS-CoV-2 spike protein derived from the original Wuhan strain. The data stem from a study of Ad26.COV2.S vaccination and SARS-CoV-2 variants (dated by TCRdb to the early 2020s). Study-level background: Donors in the vaccine arm were drawn from COV1001, a phase I-IIa trial of Ad26.COV2.S in healthy adults that was multicentre, randomized, double-blind and placebo-controlled. TCRbeta repertoire sequencing served as the tool for gauging how specific and how broad the SARS-CoV-2-reactive T cell receptors were following Ad26.COV2.S vaccination. Investigators did not know the trial group allocation while performing experiments and assessing outcomes. The TCR-sequenced set comprised around 30 samples: some 20 Ad26.COV2.S vaccine recipients, 5 placebo recipients and 8 SARS-CoV-2 convalescent individuals. Participants in the trial were split at random into five groups of five each, receiving low-dose or high-dose Ad26.COV2.S once or twice, or else placebo on both occasions. Ad26.COV2.S was administered intramuscularly at a dose of 5x10^10 or 1x10^11 viral particles, either as one shot or as two shots given 56 days apart.

Study-wide findings and limitations: The authors noted that the TCR breadth and depth analyses may have underestimated total T cell responses. The study was not powered to compare responses between vaccine doses or regimens. Compared with placebo recipients, Ad26.COV2.S recipients showed higher spike-specific TCR breadth (P = 0.0014). Non-spike TCR breadth was comparable between vaccine and placebo recipients, consistent with the vaccine containing only spike. After vaccination, spike-specific CD8+ and CD4+ T cell responses were reported to show substantial breadth.

TCRbeta CDR3 regions were sequenced with the immunoSEQ Assay. After extraction, genomic DNA underwent amplification by bias-controlled multiplex PCR, followed by high-throughput sequencing. The paper's processing steps were these. Collapsing and filtering of sequences were performed to quantify the absolute abundance of each unique TCRbeta CDR3 region. T cell fraction was estimated by normalization of TCRbeta template counts to usable DNA, with usable DNA being measured through amplification of reference genes present in all nucleated cells. Repertoire TCRs were annotated as SARS-CoV-2-specific by exact matching of V gene, CDR3 amino acid sequence and J gene to a known reactive TCR set. The reference SARS-CoV-2 TCR set was obtained from MIRA and was filtered for enrichment in COVID-19-positive ImmuneCODE repertoires, whereby public or cross-reactive TCRs were removed. Drawing on the MIRA antigens, annotated TCRs were analysed further at the level of specific ORF or position within ORF. Depth was the summed frequency of annotated unique rearrangements, while breadth was defined as annotated unique rearrangements over total unique productive rearrangements. Group comparisons of TCR breadth used two-sided Wilcoxon rank-sum tests. This immuneACCESS table, as held by TCRdb, lists in-frame sequences with V and J called but not all clones. Of the missing ones, under half trace to an unresolved V gene in checked studies; the others have no known cause. The V and J calls and clone size are taken from that table; D and trimming were inferred from the DNA. The sample table shows 250,000 or so clones, and roughly 87% are seen once. Under 3% of the sample lies in the top ten.

Material: peripheral blood, obtained in a trial of Ad26.COV2.S vaccine versus placebo. This TCR came from a person between 18 and 60 years old who received the Ad26.COV2.S COVID-19 vaccine or a placebo.

The DNA reads TGTGCCAGCAGTTACCAATCCGAAAACAGGGGGCTAAAGTACAATGAGCAGTTCTTC. It translates as CASSYQSENRGLKYNEQFF. The rearranged segments are TRBV7-9 and TRBJ2-1; 9 of the junction bases match TRBD1. The germline V gene (reference sequence) supplies CDR1 SEHNR and CDR2 FQNEAQ. Here V drops 6 bases and J drops 4 bases, and the junction holds 19 bases not matched to any gene. Reading from cysteine to phenylalanine, the CDR3 counts 19 amino acids. The retained sequence is limited to the CDR3, 57 bases, with the frame set at the first base.